The 10 T cell receptor beta chains presented below share a single source sample, sequenced in a study of cytomegalovirus exposure and HLA in healthy donors. PCR used 60 Vbeta primers and 13 Jbeta primers. Generated by immunoSEQ multiplex PCR, the TCRdb table keeps only in-frame clones and is missing some. The table lists about 160,000 clones, over 65% of them singletons, with roughly 7.1% in the top ten. Sequencing was carried out using PBMCs. The receptors were sampled from a man aged 35 to 55 in good health and CMV-seropositive.

This chain connects TRBV7-2 to TRBJ2-5; 14 bases line up with TRBD2. Gene TRBJ2-7 matches the end of the DNA better, so the J call may be wrong. CDR1 is SGHTA, CDR2 FQGNSA, per germline. The CDR3 covers 17 residues. The CDR3 is CASSPRSTSGGESEQYF. CDR3 coding DNA: TGTGCCAGCAGCCCAAGATCGACTAGCGGGGGGGAGAGCGAGCAGTACTTC.

The chain has TRBV19 and TRBJ1-1; no firm D call. CDR1 and CDR2 from the germline V gene are LNHDA and SQIVND (reference sequence). This CDR3 has 16 amino acids. Deletions cut 4 bases from V and 2 bases from J, with 17 bases between. The CDR3 sequence: CASSNPGGPRNTEAFF. CDR3 DNA: TGTGCCAGTAGTAACCCTGGTGGGCCCCGAAACACTGAAGCTTTCTTT.

The J gene is TRBJ1-1, the V gene TRBV6-5; the match to TRBD1 covers 9 bases. The V and J ends lost 5 bases and 5 bases, in that order; junction bases with no gene match: 6. Germline CDR1 reads MNHEY; CDR2 reads SVGAGI. The CDR3 sequence is 14 residues long. The CDR3 bases are TGTGCCAGCAGTCCGGGACAGGGTATGACTGAAGCTTTCTTT. This sequence encodes CASSPGQGMTEAFF.

V gene TRBV9 combines with J gene TRBJ2-2, with a weak D call TRBD1 (6 bases). Germline V gene lookup returns CDR1 SGDLS and CDR2 YYNGEE. V gave up 3 bases and J gave up 2 bases, with 14 bases separating them. The CDR3 consists of 16 residues. The CDR3 region has the DNA TGTGCCAGCAGCGGACCCGGGACACGTAACACCGGGGAGCTGTTTTTT. Its translation: CASSGPGTRNTGELFF.

V gene TRBV19 combines with J gene TRBJ1-1; 9 bases are a match to TRBD1. V lost 7 bases to trimming and J lost 5 bases; unmatched junction nucleotides: 5. The CDR3 runs to 13 residues. Germline lookup yields CDR1 LNHDA and CDR2 SQIVND (reference sequence). DNA of the CDR3: TGTGCCAGTATCATGACAGGGGGAACTGAAGCTTTCTTT. Its protein product is CASIMTGGTEAFF.

This clone has only a few counts. The chain links TRBV7-2 to TRBJ1-2; TRBD1 matches 9 bases. The V and J ends lost 5 bases and 7 bases, in that order; junction bases with no gene match: 5. There are 13 residues in the CDR3. The germline V gene encodes CDR1 SGHTA and CDR2 FQGNSA. The CDR3 reads CASSQTGGVGYTF. CDR3 DNA: TGTGCCAGCAGCCAGACAGGGGGAGTTGGCTACACCTTC.

This chain joins TRBV6-1 and TRBJ2-1; tentative D call: TRBD1 (6 bases). Deletions cut 3 bases from V and 4 bases from J, with 13 bases between. This CDR3 has 15 amino acids. Germline V gives CDR1 MNHNS, CDR2 SASEGT. CDR3 sequence (DNA): TGTGCCAGCAGTGACCCGGGACAACCTTACAATGAGCAGTTCTTC. It is translated as CASSDPGQPYNEQFF.

The genes are TRBV30 and TRBJ2-7; 7 nucleotides agree with TRBD2. The CDR3 is 14 residues long. J lost 4 bases, V lost 2 bases, and 8 bases had no gene match. The germline V gene has CDR1 GTSNPN and CDR2 SVGIG (reference sequence). The CDR3 loop reads CAWSPPGGSYEQYF. CDR3 nucleotides: TGTGCCTGGAGTCCCCCGGGAGGATCATACGAGCAGTACTTC.

The chain is built from TRBV5-1 and TRBJ1-2; D possibly corresponds to TRBD1 (6 bases). V dropped 4 bases and J dropped 4 bases, with 17 bases sitting between them. CDR3 size: 15 residues. CDR1 is SGHRS and CDR2 is YFSETQ in the germline V gene. The CDR3 region is CASSTTGGSSYGYTF. The CDR3, as DNA: TGCGCCAGCAGCACGACAGGTGGGTCCTCCTATGGCTACACCTTC. Drawing the rest from reference TRBV5-1 and TRBJ1-2, the complete variable domain is KAGVTQTPRYLIKTRGQQVTLSCSPISGHRSVSWYQQTPGQGLQFLFEYFSETQRNKGNFPGRFSGRQFSNSRSEMNVSTLELGDSALYLCASSTTGGSSYGYTFGSGTRLTVV.

The chain couples TRBV4-1 to TRBJ1-2; D possibly corresponds to TRBD1 (6 bases). CDR1 is MGHRA, CDR2 YSYEKL, per germline. V was shortened by 0 bases and J by 2 bases, with 10 bases between the two germline ends. The CDR3 is 15 amino acids. DNA of the CDR3: TGCGCCAGCAGCCAAGAAGGGGGTTTCAACTATGGCTACACCTTC. Translated, it gives CASSQEGGFNYGYTF.